A single sample is the source of the 29 T cell receptor beta chains below, sequenced in a study of regulatory T cells in long-lasting Graves disease. Time point in this sample: newly diagnosed GD, antithyroid drugs for less than 3 months. TCR sequences were obtained from RNA taken from PBMCs. According to the study, TCR beta libraries were built with iRepertoire HTBI primers and CDR3-region Arm-PCR. One entry per CDR3 protein results from TCRdb running MiXCR on the multiplex PCR reads. In the table there are approximately 540,000 distinct CDR3 sequences, about 12% of which are singletons. This same sample was also part of a study on T cells in Graves' hyperthyroidism and ophthalmopathy.

The sample here was peripheral blood mononuclear cells (PBMCs), taken at new diagnosis, from a patient treated with antithyroid drugs. The receptors originated from a woman aged 25 to 39 with Graves disease.

On this clonotype: A much larger clone differs from this one at a single base, so this may be a read error. The rearrangement uses TRBV24-1 and TRBJ2-3; maybe TRBD2 (6 bases). CDR3 length equals 14 residues. The germline CDR1 and CDR2 sequences are KGHDR and SFDVKD. Between the trimmed V and J ends, which lost 3 bases and 2 bases, there was a span of 8 bases. CDR3 DNA sequence: TGTGCCACCAGTGATGCTAGCGACACAGATACGCAGTATTTT. Its translation: CATSDASDTDTQYF.

This clonotype was seen a few times. The V and J genes are TRBV6-1 and TRBJ2-7; 9 bases match TRBD1. V lost 5 bases and J lost 2; bases outside the gene matches: 4. Germline V gives CDR1 MNHNS, CDR2 SASEGT. The CDR3 consists of 14 residues. The DNA for the CDR3 is TGTGCCAGCAGTCACGGGACAGGGCCCTACGAGCAGTACTTC. It translates to CASSHGTGPYEQYF.

This clonotype was found many times. This chain connects TRBV7-2 to TRBJ1-2, with a weak D call TRBD1 (6 bases). This CDR3 is built from 15 residues. CDR1 and CDR2 from the germline V gene are SGHTA and FQGNSA. V was cut by 3 bases and J by 7 bases, with 18 bases left in between. This CDR3 reads CASSFPGGSGVGYTF. CDR3 bases: TGTGCCAGCAGCTTTCCCGGAGGGTCAGGGGTTGGCTACACCTTC. The full variable domain, its missing parts supplied by reference TRBV7-2 and TRBJ1-2, is GAGVSQSPSNKVTEKGKDVELRCDPISGHTALYWYRQSLGQGLEFLIYFQGNSAPDKSGLPSDRFSAERTGGSVSTLTIQRTQQEDSAVYLCASSFPGGSGVGYTFGSGTRLTVV.

This clonotype was counted many times. This chain joins TRBV14 and TRBJ1-1; D is undetermined. Germline assignment: CDR1 SGHDN and CDR2 FVKESK. Trimming took off 5 bases at V and 2 bases at J, with 9 bases between the two ends. This CDR3 has 13 amino acids. CDR3 loop: CASSSNLNTEAFF. The DNA of the CDR3 is TGTGCCAGCAGCTCCAACTTAAACACTGAAGCTTTCTTT.

There are many counts of this clonotype. This chain uses TRBV19 with TRBJ1-1; D possibly corresponds to TRBD1 (5 bases). Trimming pared 5 bases from V and 0 bases from J, leaving 16 bases between. Germline-derived CDR1 and CDR2 are LNHDA and SQIVND (reference sequence). This CDR3 has 16 amino acids. CDR3 nucleotides: TGTGCCAGTAGTTATGGACGGGGGAGAGTGAACACTGAAGCTTTCTTT. It encodes CASSYGRGRVNTEAFF.

This clonotype appeared many times. In nucleotides, the CDR3 is TGTGCCAGCAGTCCAGGTAAAACGACCGGCGGCTACAATGAGCAGTTCTTC. Translation: CASSPGKTTGGYNEQFF. The chain has TRBV28 and TRBJ2-1, with D unclear. Trimming took 5 bases from V and 3 from J, leaving 20 bases between them. CDR1 is MDHEN, CDR2 SYDVKM, per germline. The CDR3 is made up of 17 amino acids.

The J gene is TRBJ1-3, the V gene TRBV7-9, with D possibly matching TRBD1 (6 bases). Trimming took 6 bases from V and 0 from J, leaving 6 bases between them. The CDR3 extends over 13 amino acids. The V gene's germline CDR1 is SEHNR and CDR2 FQNEAQ (reference sequence). The CDR3 sequence: CASRQGSGNTIYF. The CDR3 DNA follows: TGTGCCAGCAGACAGGGCTCTGGAAACACCATATATTTT.

In regard to this clonotype: Given a much more abundant clone one base away, this may be a read error. The CDR3 protein is CASSYLGGPQAFF. CDR3 nucleotides: TGTGCCAGCAGCTACCTTGGGGGCCCCCAAGCTTTCTTT. The gene calls are TRBV5-8 and TRBJ1-1; possibly TRBD1 for D (6 bases). With 3 bases removed from V and 9 bases from J, the gap between germline ends came to 15 bases. The CDR3 runs to 13 residues. Looked up from germline, CDR1 is SGHTS and CDR2 is YDEGEE.

This clonotype occurred many times. The V call is TRBV2, the J call TRBJ2-3, with D unclear. V lost 5 bases and J lost 6, with 9 bases in between. CDR1 is SNHLY and CDR2 is FYNNEI in the germline V gene. The CDR3 contains 12 residues. Here the CDR3 DNA reads TGTGCCAGCAGTCCAGTCGTGGATACGCAGTATTTT. This sequence encodes CASSPVVDTQYF.

This clonotype was seen repeatedly, ten times or more. The V and J genes are TRBV11-2 and TRBJ1-3; unclear D gene. V lost 4 bases and J 0 bases, leaving 4 bases between the germline ends. The CDR3 length is 13 residues. Germline CDR1 reads SGHAT; CDR2 reads FQNNGV. This CDR3 is CASSSLSGNTIYF. CDR3 DNA sequence: TGTGCCAGCAGCTCTCTCTCTGGAAACACCATATATTTT.

There are many counts of this clonotype. The chain recombines TRBV12-3 or TRBV12-4 with TRBJ2-5; D unresolved. CDR3 size: 14 residues. The V end was cut by 6 bases, the J end by 4 bases, with 15 bases between. The chain's CDR3 is CASSYGLVTETQYF. In DNA form, the CDR3 reads TGTGCCAGCAGCTACGGCCTAGTGACAGAGACCCAGTACTTC.

This clonotype was seen ten or more times. This chain connects TRBV27 to TRBJ1-5; 7 nucleotides align to TRBD1. V was pared by 3 bases and J by 5 bases, with 7 bases of the junction left unmatched. The CDR3 totals 15 residues. Germline CDR1 MNHEY, CDR2 SMNVEV (reference sequence). This chain's CDR3 is CASSFRQGGDQPQHF. CDR3 nucleotides: TGTGCCAGCAGTTTCCGACAGGGAGGAGATCAGCCCCAGCATTTT.

The V call is TRBV28, the J call TRBJ2-7; D call uncertain. The length of the CDR3 is 17 residues. Deletions cut 4 bases from V and 2 bases from J, with 21 bases between. The germline CDR1 and CDR2 sequences are MDHEN and SYDVKM. CDR3 residues: CASSSPRRARETYEQYF. The CDR3 region has the DNA TGTGCCAGCAGTTCCCCGAGAAGGGCTAGAGAAACCTACGAGCAGTACTTC.

In this sample, this clonotype turned up many times. The chain uses TRBV9 and TRBJ2-7, with a weak D call TRBD2 (7 bases). Germline loops: CDR1 SGDLS, CDR2 YYNGEE. This CDR3 has 15 residues. V was clipped by 0 bases and J by 7 bases, with 17 bases between them. This chain's CDR3 is CASSVDAGAAPEQYF. In nucleotides, the CDR3 is TGTGCCAGCAGCGTAGACGCGGGGGCTGCCCCGGAGCAGTACTTC.

This clonotype was seen a few times. V is TRBV30 and J is TRBJ2-6; D not resolved. Germline CDR1 is GTSNPN and CDR2 is SVGIG (reference sequence). The CDR3 has 17 residues. Between the trimmed V and J ends, which lost 0 bases and 0 bases, there was a span of 12 bases. The CDR3 here is CAWSVQSRASGANVLTF. DNA of the CDR3: TGTGCCTGGAGTGTTCAATCCAGAGCCTCTGGGGCCAACGTCCTGACTTTC.

This clonotype was observed a single time. The chain employs TRBV2 and TRBJ2-1, with 10 positions matching TRBD2. This CDR3 region has 15 residues. Per germline, CDR1 SNHLY and CDR2 FYNNEI. V lost 4 bases, J lost 8 bases, and 8 bases stayed unmatched. The CDR3 DNA follows: TGTGCCAGCAGTGGAAGCGGGAGGGCCATATATGAGCAGTTCTTC. Protein sequence: CASSGSGRAIYEQFF.

Notes on this clonotype: A read error is likely here: a far larger clone is one base away. The CDR3 sequence: CASSEREVVNSPLHF. The CDR3 region has the DNA TGTGCCAGCAGTGAGAGGGAGGTTGTGAATTCACCCCTCCACTTT. The chain carries TRBV6-1 and TRBJ1-6; D call uncertain. V was trimmed by 3 bases and J by 7 bases, leaving 13 bases between them. The length of the CDR3 is 15 residues. The germline CDR1 and CDR2 sequences are MNHNS and SASEGT.

The gene calls are TRBV19 and TRBJ2-1; 12 bases match TRBD2. Germline CDR1 and CDR2: LNHDA and SQIVND (reference sequence). V shed 2 bases and J 13 bases; nucleotides not matched to a gene: 6. The CDR3 sequence is 14 residues long. This CDR3 is CASSISGTSGSQFF. CDR3 bases: TGTGCCAGTAGTATATCCGGGACTAGCGGGTCTCAGTTCTTC. The full variable domain, completed using reference TRBV19 and TRBJ2-1, is DGGITQSPKYLFRKEGQNVTLSCEQNLNHDAMYWYRQDPGQGLRLIYYSQIVNDFQKGDIAEGYSVSREKKESFPLTVTSAQKNPTAFYLCASSISGTSGSQFFGPGTRLTVL.

This clonotype was observed at least ten times. This chain connects TRBV27 to TRBJ2-6; TRBD2 aligns across 7 bases. This CDR3 region has 16 residues. CDR1 and CDR2 (germline): MNHEY, SMNVEV (reference sequence). The V gene end was trimmed by 7 bases and the J gene end by 0 bases; junction bases not matched to a gene: 6. The CDR3 nucleotides are TGTGCCAGCAAACCCTGGGGGGGCTCTGGGGCCAACGTCCTGACTTTC. It encodes CASKPWGGSGANVLTF.

In this sample, this clonotype turned up many times. This chain connects TRBV20-1 to TRBJ2-1; 8 positions agree with TRBD2. This CDR3 contains 16 residues. V dropped 1 base and J dropped 5; count of bases not matched to a gene: 10. Germline values: CDR1 DFQATT, CDR2 SNEGSKA (reference sequence). CDR3 nucleotides: TGCAGTGCTAGAGGGGCCAGGCTAGCGGGCAACAATGAGCAGTTCTTC. Protein: CSARGARLAGNNEQFF.

This clonotype was found a few times. The chain links TRBV18 to TRBJ2-2; D is undetermined. Germline loops: CDR1 KGHSH, CDR2 LQKENI. The V and J ends lost 2 bases and 1 base respectively, with 17 bases between them. CDR3 length: 18 amino acids. The CDR3 loop reads CASSPRNERSVNTGELFF. The CDR3 nucleotides read TGTGCCAGCTCACCAAGGAACGAACGGTCGGTGAACACCGGGGAGCTGTTTTTT.

This clonotype has only a few counts. This chain links TRBV3-1 with TRBJ1-5; D not certain. V was clipped by 3 bases and J by 7 bases, with 22 bases between them. Per germline, CDR1 LGHDT and CDR2 YNNKEL (reference sequence). This CDR3 has 17 amino acids. The CDR3 coding sequence is TGTGCCAGCAGCCACAACAGAGCTTTCAAGGTGGTGCAGCCCCAGCATTTT. It translates to CASSHNRAFKVVQPQHF.

This clonotype was detected many times. The genes are TRBV12-5 and TRBJ1-1; D may be TRBD1 (6 bases). Trimming stripped 0 bases from V and 3 bases from J, with 11 bases between. The CDR3 consists of 15 residues. Looked up from germline, CDR1 is LGHNT and CDR2 is FRNRAP. CDR3 nucleotides: TGTGCTAGTGGTTTGGTCGGGGGCCGCGACACTGAAGCTTTCTTT. It translates to CASGLVGGRDTEAFF.

This clonotype was observed at least ten times. This sequence joins TRBV27 and TRBJ2-6; D not certain. With 3 bases removed from V and 0 bases from J, the gap between germline ends came to 9 bases. Germline CDR1 and CDR2: MNHEY and SMNVEV (reference sequence). The CDR3 sequence is 16 residues long. The CDR3, as DNA: TGTGCCAGCAGTTTGTCAGGTCCCTCTGGGGCCAACGTCCTGACTTTC. Translating gives CASSLSGPSGANVLTF.

The table lists this clonotype with many counts. The chain links TRBV28 to TRBJ1-5; 7 nucleotides agree with TRBD1. Germline V gene sequence: CDR1 MDHEN, CDR2 SYDVKM. The CDR3 spans 15 residues. Unmatched junction bases numbered 12, after V lost 6 bases and J lost 7 bases. The CDR3 bases are TGTGCCAGCAGCCCACCGACAGGGACTCTCCAGCCCCAGCATTTT. The encoded protein is CASSPPTGTLQPQHF.

This clonotype was observed at least ten times. V gene TRBV7-3 combines with J gene TRBJ2-3; the match to TRBD1 covers 7 bases. The V segment lost 5 bases and the J segment 4 bases; nucleotides outside the gene matches: 6. Germline V CDR1 and CDR2: SGHTA, FQGTGA. There are 14 residues in the CDR3. CDR3 in DNA: TGTGCCAGCAGCCCAACACAGGGGTCAGATACGCAGTATTTT. Translating gives CASSPTQGSDTQYF.

In its sample, this clonotype was seen many times. The rearrangement uses TRBV20-1 and TRBJ2-1, with 14 bases aligning to TRBD2. With V trimmed by 1 base and J by 7 bases, 9 bases remained unmatched. The germline CDR1 and CDR2 sequences are DFQATT and SNEGSKA (reference sequence). This CDR3 has 17 residues. CDR3 DNA sequence: TGCAGTGCTAGAGCGCGGGGACTAGCGGGAGAGGGGAATGAGCAGTTCTTC. Translating it yields CSARARGLAGEGNEQFF.

This clonotype was counted at least ten times. This chain links TRBV2 with TRBJ1-6; a weak D match, TRBD1 (5 bases). The CDR3 is 14 residues long. CDR1 SNHLY and CDR2 FYNNEI come from the germline V gene. Trimming stripped 5 bases from V and 3 bases from J, with 8 bases between. The CDR3 region is CASSSDSYNSPLHF. The CDR3 nucleotides are TGTGCCAGCAGTTCAGACAGCTATAATTCACCCCTCCACTTT.

This clonotype was detected only a few times. The rearrangement uses TRBV27 and TRBJ1-5; 8 nucleotides line up with TRBD1. The ends lost 5 bases at V and 7 bases at J; junction bases unmatched: 7. Germline V lookup: CDR1 MNHEY, CDR2 SMNVEV (reference sequence). This CDR3 has 14 residues. In DNA form, the CDR3 reads TGTGCCAGCAGTCCTGGACAGGGTCAACAGCCCCAGCATTTT. Translation gives CASSPGQGQQPQHF.